This T cell receptor beta chain derives from a study of cytomegalovirus exposure and HLA in healthy donors. The CDR3 spans 13 residues. Germline loops: CDR1 MNHEY, CDR2 SVGAGI. Trimming shortened V by 2 bases and J by 3 bases, and 7 bases separated the two germline ends. The PCR employed 60 Vbeta primers together with 13 Jbeta primers. The method was immunoSEQ multiplex PCR; TCRdb's version includes in-frame clones alone and lacks a portion of them. The table includes some 110,000 clones, around 65% detected once. Nominally healthy donors provided the samples, though records likely missed some immune exposures. This clone occurred a few times.

The chain is built from TRBV6-5 and TRBJ1-2, with D perhaps TRBD1 (5 bases). This TCR was sampled from a man between 18 and 29 years old in good health and CMV-seronegative. The source material was PBMCs. CDR3 DNA sequence: TGTGCCAGCAGTTACGGAGGGGACTATGGCTACACCTTC. Translating it yields CASSYGGDYGYTF.